One and the same sample provided the 9 T cell receptor beta chains below, sequenced in a study of shared clonotypes between healthy human individuals. Using immunoSEQ multiplex PCR, the repertoire was profiled, and TCRdb retains in-frame clones only, with some absent. The sample records roughly 330,000 clones, around two thirds being singletons. Sequencing was done on a sample of memory CD4+ T cells sorted from blood. Subset reported: CD45RA-negative fraction. Source of these receptors: a man aged 30 to 45 in good health.

The chain combines TRBV5-1 with TRBJ1-1; D ambiguous. This CDR3 is 14 amino acids long. The V gene lost 2 bases and the J gene lost 2 bases, with 10 bases spanning the gap. CDR1 SGHRS and CDR2 YFSETQ come from the germline V gene. CDR3 nucleotides: TGCGCCAGCAGCTTCGGACCTTTAAACACTGAAGCTTTCTTT. Protein sequence: CASSFGPLNTEAFF.

A note on this clone: The same CDR3 can be traced to other DNA sequences in this sample. This sequence joins TRBV7-9 and TRBJ2-3; D uncertain. The CDR3 is made up of 12 amino acids. With 3 bases removed from V and 5 bases from J, the gap between germline ends came to 6 bases. Germline V CDR1 and CDR2: SEHNR, FQNEAQ (reference sequence). CDR3: CASSFSGDTQYF. The CDR3 nucleotides read TGTGCCAGCAGCTTTTCAGGAGATACGCAGTATTTT.

CDR3 DNA: TGTGCCAGCAAAACCGCCGACGGAACAACTGAAGCTTTCTTT. It codes for CASKTADGTTEAFF. The chain couples TRBV25-1 to TRBJ1-1; D unclear. The CDR3 spans 14 residues. Trimming shortened V by 7 bases and J by 5 bases, and 17 bases separated the two germline ends. Germline CDR1 MGHDK, CDR2 SYGVNS.

V gene TRBV18 combines with J gene TRBJ2-5; the D is unclear. The germline CDR1 and CDR2 sequences are KGHSH and LQKENI. The CDR3 runs 14 residues. Trimming removed 3 bases from V and 2 bases from J, with 10 bases in between. The CDR3 sequence: CASSPSYRQETQYF. The CDR3 DNA follows: TGTGCCAGCTCACCGTCTTACAGACAAGAGACCCAGTACTTC.

Only a few counts were recorded for this clone. The same CDR3 also results from other DNA sequences found in this sample. The chain carries TRBV25-1 and TRBJ2-1; maybe TRBD2 (5 bases). The V gene's germline CDR1 is MGHDK and CDR2 SYGVNS. V lost 6 bases, J lost 7 bases, and 10 bases lay in between. The CDR3 is made up of 12 amino acids. CDR3 in amino acids: CASRDLANEQFF. The CDR3 coding sequence is TGTGCCAGCAGGGACTTAGCAAATGAGCAGTTCTTC.

This chain connects TRBV28 to TRBJ1-1, with 7 positions matching TRBD1. The CDR3 runs 13 residues. Per germline, CDR1 MDHEN and CDR2 SYDVKM. The V gene end was trimmed by 7 bases and the J gene end by 0 bases; junction bases not matched to a gene: 2. The CDR3, as DNA: TGTGCCAGCACCGGGACAGTGAACACTGAAGCTTTCTTT. This translates into CASTGTVNTEAFF.

V gene TRBV5-4 combines with J gene TRBJ2-5; TRBD1 aligns across 7 bases. The CDR3 runs to 13 residues. J gave up 3 bases and V 8 bases, and 7 bases lay outside the gene matches. Germline CDR1 reads SGHNT; CDR2 reads YYREEE (reference sequence). CDR3 loop: CASHRGTEETQYF. The CDR3, as DNA: TGTGCCAGTCACAGAGGGACAGAAGAGACCCAGTACTTC.

This clone was seen a handful of times. CDR3 amino acids: CASSDYSNQPQHF. The CDR3 bases are TGTGCCAGCAGCGACTATAGCAATCAGCCCCAGCATTTT. The chain carries TRBV2 and TRBJ1-5; no definite D call. The CDR3 consists of 13 residues. The germline gives CDR1 SNHLY, CDR2 FYNNEI. V gave up 6 bases and J gave up 0 bases, with 6 bases separating them.

The rearrangement uses TRBV18 and TRBJ2-7; D is uncertain. This CDR3 region has 11 residues. CDR1 and CDR2 (germline): KGHSH, LQKENI. V was trimmed by 4 bases and J by 1 base, leaving 2 bases between them. DNA for the CDR3: TGTGCCAGCTCACATTCCTACGAGCAGTACTTC. It specifies CASSHSYEQYF.